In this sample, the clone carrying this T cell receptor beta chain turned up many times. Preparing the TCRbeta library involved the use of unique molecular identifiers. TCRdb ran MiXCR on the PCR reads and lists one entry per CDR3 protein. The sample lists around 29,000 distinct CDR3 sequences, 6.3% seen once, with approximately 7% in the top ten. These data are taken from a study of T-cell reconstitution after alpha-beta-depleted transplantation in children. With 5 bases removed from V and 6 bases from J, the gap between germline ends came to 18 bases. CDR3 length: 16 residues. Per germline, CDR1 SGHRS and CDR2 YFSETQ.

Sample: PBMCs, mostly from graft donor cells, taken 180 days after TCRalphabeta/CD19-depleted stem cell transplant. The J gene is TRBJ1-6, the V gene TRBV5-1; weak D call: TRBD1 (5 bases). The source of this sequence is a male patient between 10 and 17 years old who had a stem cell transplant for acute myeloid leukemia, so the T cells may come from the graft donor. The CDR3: CASRLDPGTVNSPLHF. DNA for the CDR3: TGCGCCAGCAGGCTTGACCCCGGGACGGTTAATTCACCCCTCCACTTT.